This T cell receptor beta chain appears in the sequencing data of a study of Graves' ophthalmopathy and Graves' hyperthyroidism. Hyperthyroidism cases were recent diagnoses of under 2 months' duration in people aged 18 to 65. The CDR3 has 12 residues. The germline V and J ends were trimmed by 6 bases and 7 bases, with 16 bases remaining between them. The germline V gene encodes CDR1 DFQATT and CDR2 SNEGSKA (reference sequence). Amplified TCR beta CDR3 regions were obtained using RNA transcripts as template. HTBI primers were employed in first-round RT-PCR, then a second-round multiplex PCR followed. Using its own MiXCR run on the multiplex PCR reads, TCRdb lists one record per CDR3 protein. The table records about 550,000 distinct CDR3 sequences, roughly 39% of them present only once. The table lists this clonotype with a count of one.

What was sequenced was peripheral blood or thyroid tissue (not recorded which). This receptor was taken from an adult man with Graves' hyperthyroidism. The J gene is TRBJ2-7, the V gene TRBV20-1; weak D call: TRBD2 (6 bases). The chain's CDR3 is CSALAAPNEQYF. The CDR3 DNA sequence: TGCAGTGCCTTAGCGGCGCCCAATGAGCAGTACTTC.